This T cell receptor (beta chain) was obtained from a study of technical replicates of blood from a handful of donors. Germline CDR1 is SGHTS and CDR2 is YDEGEE. CDR3 length equals 11 residues. V lost 5 bases and J 8 bases, leaving 8 bases between the germline ends. Assay: immunoSEQ multiplex PCR; the TCRdb copy retains only in-frame clones and omits some. The data contain under 90,000 clones, nearly 98% of them singletons. Specimen: T cells isolated from PBMCs. This clonotype was sampled from a human donor in good health. The genes are TRBV5-8 and TRBJ2-1; possible D gene TRBD2, 6 bases. The CDR3, as DNA: TGTGCCAGCAGGCGGGACTATGAGCAGTTCTTC. Translated: CASRRDYEQFF.